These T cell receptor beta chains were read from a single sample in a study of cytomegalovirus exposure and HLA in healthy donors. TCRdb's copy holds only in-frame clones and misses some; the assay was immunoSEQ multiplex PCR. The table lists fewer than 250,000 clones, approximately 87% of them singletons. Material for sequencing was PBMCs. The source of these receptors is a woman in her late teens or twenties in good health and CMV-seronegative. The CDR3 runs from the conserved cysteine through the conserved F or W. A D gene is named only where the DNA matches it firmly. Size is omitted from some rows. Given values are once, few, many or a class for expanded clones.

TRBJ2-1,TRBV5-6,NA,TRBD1,CASREHPRDRERKFF,TGTGCCAGCAGGGAACATCCCCGGGACAGGGAAAGAAAGTTCTTC
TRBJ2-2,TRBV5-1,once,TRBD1,CASSAGTGWFGELFF,TGCGCCAGCAGCGCCGGGACAGGGTGGTTCGGGGAGCTGTTTTTT
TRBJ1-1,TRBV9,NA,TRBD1,CASSPGQVGPEAFF,TGTGCCAGCAGCCCGGGACAGGTAGGACCTGAAGCTTTCTTT
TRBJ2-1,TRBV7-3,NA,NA,CASSSDGGSYNEQFF,TGTGCCAGCAGCTCTGACGGAGGCTCCTACAATGAGCAGTTCTTC
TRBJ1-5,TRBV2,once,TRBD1,CASSSEGTGLNQPQHF,TGTGCCAGCAGCTCCGAGGGGACAGGGCTCAATCAGCCCCAGCATTTT
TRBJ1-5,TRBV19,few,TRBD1,CASSPNRGRQPQHF,TGTGCCAGTAGTCCTAACAGGGGGCGTCAGCCCCAGCATTTT
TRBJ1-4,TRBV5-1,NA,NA,CASSPGHSTNEKLFF,TGCGCCAGCAGCCCGGGGCATTCAACTAATGAAAAACTGTTTTTT
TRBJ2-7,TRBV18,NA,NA,CASSRGGTSYEQYF,TGTGCCAGCTCTCGGGGTGGGACTTCCTACGAGCAGTACTTC
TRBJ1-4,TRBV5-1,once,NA,CASSLAASSQKLFF,TGCGCCAGCAGCTTGGCCGCGAGCTCACAAAAACTGTTTTTT
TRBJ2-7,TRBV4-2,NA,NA,CASSQEPGPLYEQYF,TGTGCCAGCAGCCAAGAACCGGGACCCCTCTACGAGCAGTACTTC
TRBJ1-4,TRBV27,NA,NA,CASTAGGGDPGSEKLFF,TGTGCCAGCACCGCCGGGGGGGGCGACCCGGGGAGTGAAAAACTGTTTTTT
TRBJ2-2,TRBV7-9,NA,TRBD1,CASSTGRDSANTGELFF,TGTGCCAGCAGCACAGGTCGGGACAGCGCGAACACCGGGGAGCTGTTTTTT
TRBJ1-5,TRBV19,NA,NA,CAISPGLYQPQHF,TGTGCCATTTCCCCCGGATTGTATCAGCCCCAGCATTTT
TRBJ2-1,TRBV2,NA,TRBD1,CASSKTGKGTYNEQFF,TGTGCCAGCAGTAAGACAGGGAAGGGAACCTACAATGAGCAGTTCTTC
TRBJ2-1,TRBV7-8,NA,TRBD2,CASSLNPAGGYNEQFF,TGTGCCAGCAGCTTAAATCCCGCGGGGGGATACAATGAGCAGTTCTTC